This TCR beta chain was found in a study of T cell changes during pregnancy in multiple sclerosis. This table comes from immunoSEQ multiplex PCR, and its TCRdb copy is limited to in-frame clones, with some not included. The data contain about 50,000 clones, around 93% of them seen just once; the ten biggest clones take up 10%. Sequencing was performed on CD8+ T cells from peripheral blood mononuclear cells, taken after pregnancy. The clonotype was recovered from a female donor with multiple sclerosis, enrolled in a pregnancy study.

This chain's CDR3 is CASSLVAGGSNEQFF. CDR3 sequence (DNA): TGTGCCAGCAGCTTGGTAGCGGGGGGGAGCAATGAGCAGTTCTTC. This chain joins TRBV7-3 and TRBJ2-1, with 11 bases matching TRBD2. The germline gives CDR1 SGHTA, CDR2 FQGTGA. The CDR3 consists of 15 residues. V gave up 3 bases and J gave up 6 bases; unmatched junction bases: 4. Full variable domain (outside the CDR3, taken from reference TRBV7-3 and TRBJ2-1): GAGVSQTPSNKVTEKGKYVELRCDPISGHTALYWYRQSLGQGPEFLIYFQGTGAADDSGLPNDRFFAVRPEGSVSTLKIQRTERGDSAVYLCASSLVAGGSNEQFFGPGTRLTVL.